This entry features one TCR beta chain sequence. One end of the junction varies from germline; a read error may be responsible. Germline V gene sequence: CDR1 MNHNS, CDR2 SASEGT. This CDR3 contains 15 residues. Three rounds of nested PCR, following a modified ARM-PCR protocol, produced the TCRbeta library. Each CDR3 protein is one row after TCRdb ran MiXCR on the multiplex PCR reads. The sample includes some 78,000 distinct CDR3 sequences, approximately 79% seen only once; the top ten take about 14%. This sample's RNA came from whole unsorted tissue. The data belong to a study of tumor and adjacent non-tumor tissue in lung cancer. Across the whole study: On average, productive TCRbeta reads reached around 4 million per sample.

The sequence came from a woman aged 50 to 60 with non-small cell lung cancer. The gene calls are TRBV6-1 and TRBJ2-3; 7 bases map to TRBD2. The sequenced material came from lung tumor tissue. The chain's CDR3 is CASSVSLTSTHTQYF. The CDR3 DNA reads TGTGCCAGCAGTGTCTCCCTGACTAGCACACATACGCAGTATTTT.